The T cell receptor beta chain under discussion was sequenced for a study of blood T cell dynamics during melanoma immunotherapy. Assay used: immunoSEQ multiplex PCR; TCRdb lists only in-frame clones, some missing. The sample includes approximately 6,900 clones, around 82% of them seen just once. This sample's time point: pre-treatment baseline. One draw preceded checkpoint blockade; another followed its first cycle at week 3. Apart from two fast progressors, RECIST 1.1 response was judged 12 weeks post-infusion. Germline-derived CDR1 and CDR2 are SGHTA and FQGNSA. This CDR3 spans 17 amino acids. Trimming cost V 5 bases and J 3 bases; bases outside gene matches: 10.

This rearrangement joins TRBV7-2 to TRBJ1-6, with 7 bases matching TRBD1. This material consisted of blood, taken from a patient treated with checkpoint blockade. This TCR was sampled from a human donor with melanoma. The CDR3 here is CASSARTGVLYNSPLHF. CDR3 sequence (DNA): TGTGCCAGCAGCGCCCGAACAGGGGTCCTCTATAATTCACCCCTCCACTTT.